This paragraph reports one T cell receptor (beta chain). The antigen remains unidentified. Unsorted whole blood supplied the blood RNA, and germline DNA was isolated too. This CDR3 comprises 13 residues. With 5 bases removed from V and 9 bases from J, the gap between germline ends came to 14 bases. The germline V gene encodes CDR1 SGHAT and CDR2 FQNNGV. The sample is drawn from a study of tumor-infiltrating lymphocytes in primary liver carcinoma. Across the study: With diameters of roughly 4 to 10 cm, tumors were stage T1-T3 N0M0. Regardless of tissue type, samples showed similar yields of roughly 3.5 to 7.5 million productive TCRbeta reads.

Total RNA amounting to 500 ng was the source from which TCR beta cDNA was made with a constant-region primer. What produced the TCR beta libraries was three nested multiplex PCR rounds using slightly modified ARM-PCR. Running approximately 10 cycles apiece, the first two PCR rounds relied on TRBV1-TRBV30 forward primers together with a C-beta reverse primer. TCRdb reprocessed the multiplex PCR reads with MiXCR, giving one entry per CDR3 protein. This table holds approximately 330,000 distinct CDR3 sequences, approximately 64% found once. Overall study findings and caveats: Bulk, unsorted sampling meant CD4+ and CD8+ repertoires went uncompared. Tumor-adjacent and tumor-blood pairs shared a smaller degree of overlap than tumor region pairs.

The sample was peripheral blood. The source of this sequence is a man aged 40-50 years with primary liver carcinoma and hepatitis B virus infection. The rearrangement uses TRBV11-2 and TRBJ2-1; no definite D call. In DNA, the CDR3 is TGTGCCAGCAGCCGAGTGATTTTCAGTGAGCAGTTCTTC. Its protein is CASSRVIFSEQFF.